This TCR beta chain stems from a study of T cell responses to AZD1222 COVID-19 vaccine. Study findings and constraints: The study identified only six AZD1222 recipients as seropositive at baseline. Possibly, clonal diversity was underestimated; donors were largely white British and included more females. Spike-specific TCR breadth and depth grew following two AZD1222 doses. Without day 14 samples, only post-peak T cell repertoires were studied.

The data were produced by immunoSEQ multiplex PCR, yet TCRdb's version contains in-frame clones alone and is incomplete. Among about 110,000 clones, approximately 90% were seen once, and the ten largest hold around 5%. Looked up from germline, CDR1 is SGHTA and CDR2 is FQGNSA. The CDR3 covers 15 residues. V lost 5 bases to trimming and J lost 7 bases; unmatched junction nucleotides: 4. Of note for this clone: What it recognizes is unknown.

The chain couples TRBV7-2 to TRBJ2-1; 14 positions match TRBD2. The specimen comprised peripheral blood, sampled 28 days after the second AZD1222 dose. This TCR came from an adult who received the AZD1222 COVID-19 vaccine. CDR3 loop: CASSRTSGGSNEQFF. CDR3 coding DNA: TGTGCCAGCAGCCGGACTAGCGGGGGGTCGAATGAGCAGTTCTTC.